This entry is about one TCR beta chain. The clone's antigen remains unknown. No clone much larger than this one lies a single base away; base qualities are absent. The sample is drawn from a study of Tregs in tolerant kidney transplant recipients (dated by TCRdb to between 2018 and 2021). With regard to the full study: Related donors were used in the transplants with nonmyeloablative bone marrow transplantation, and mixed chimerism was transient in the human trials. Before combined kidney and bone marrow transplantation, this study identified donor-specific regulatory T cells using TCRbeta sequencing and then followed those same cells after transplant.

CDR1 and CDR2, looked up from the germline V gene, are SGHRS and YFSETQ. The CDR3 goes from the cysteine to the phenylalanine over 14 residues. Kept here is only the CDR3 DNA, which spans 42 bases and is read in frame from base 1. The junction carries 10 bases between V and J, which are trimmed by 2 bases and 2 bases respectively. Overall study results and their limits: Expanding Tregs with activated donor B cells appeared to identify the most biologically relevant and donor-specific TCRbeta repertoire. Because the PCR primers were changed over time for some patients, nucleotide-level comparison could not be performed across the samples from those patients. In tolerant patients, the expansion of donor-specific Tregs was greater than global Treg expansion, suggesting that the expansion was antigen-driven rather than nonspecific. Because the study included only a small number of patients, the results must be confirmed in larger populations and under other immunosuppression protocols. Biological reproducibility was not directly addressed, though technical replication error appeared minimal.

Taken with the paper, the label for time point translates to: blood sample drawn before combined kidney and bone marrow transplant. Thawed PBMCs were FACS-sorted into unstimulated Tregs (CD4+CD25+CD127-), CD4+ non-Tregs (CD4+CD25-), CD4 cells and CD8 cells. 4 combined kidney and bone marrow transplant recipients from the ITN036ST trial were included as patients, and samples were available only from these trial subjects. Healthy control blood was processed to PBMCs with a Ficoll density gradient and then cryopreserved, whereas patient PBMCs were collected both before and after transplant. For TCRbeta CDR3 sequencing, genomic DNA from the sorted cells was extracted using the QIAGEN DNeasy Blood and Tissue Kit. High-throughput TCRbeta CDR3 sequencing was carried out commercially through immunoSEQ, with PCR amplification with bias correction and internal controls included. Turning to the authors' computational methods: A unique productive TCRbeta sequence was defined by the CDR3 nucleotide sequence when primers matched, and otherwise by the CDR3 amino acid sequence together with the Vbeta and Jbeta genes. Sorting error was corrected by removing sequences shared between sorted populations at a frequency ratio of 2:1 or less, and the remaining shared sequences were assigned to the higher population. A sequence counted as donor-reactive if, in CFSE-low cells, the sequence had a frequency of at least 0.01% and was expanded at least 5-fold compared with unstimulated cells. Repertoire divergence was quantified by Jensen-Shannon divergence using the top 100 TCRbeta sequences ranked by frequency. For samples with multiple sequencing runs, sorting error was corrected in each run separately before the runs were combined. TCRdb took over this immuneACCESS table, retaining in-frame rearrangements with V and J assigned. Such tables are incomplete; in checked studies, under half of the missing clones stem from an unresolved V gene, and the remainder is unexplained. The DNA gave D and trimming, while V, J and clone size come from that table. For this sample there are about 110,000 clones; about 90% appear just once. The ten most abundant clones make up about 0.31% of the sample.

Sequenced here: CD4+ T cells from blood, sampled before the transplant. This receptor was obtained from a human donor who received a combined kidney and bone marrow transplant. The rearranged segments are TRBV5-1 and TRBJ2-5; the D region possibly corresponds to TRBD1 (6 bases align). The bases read TGCGCCAGCAGCTTCACAGGGAAACAAGAGACCCAGTACTTC. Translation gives CASSFTGKQETQYF.